These T cell receptor beta chains were read from a single sample in a study of T cell clonotyping in hematopoietic cell transplantation. Some clones are missing from TCRdb's copy, which holds only in-frame ones; the method was immunoSEQ multiplex PCR. The top ten clones hold approximately 8.4% of a sample with roughly 18,000 clones, about 82% of them seen once. Here the sequenced sample was peripheral blood mononuclear cells, taken before stem cell transplant. Receptors originate from a man aged 45 to 65 with acute myeloid leukemia. Some clones in this sample may be carry-over from other donors' samples. CDR3s include the opening cysteine and the closing phenylalanine or tryptophan.

j_gene | v_gene | CDR3aa
TRBJ1-1 | TRBV4-1 | CASSQDATGLAEAFF
TRBJ2-1 | TRBV7-9 | CASSRSAGGGMRNEQFF
TRBJ1-2 | TRBV6-5 | CASSPGQSSYGYTF
TRBJ1-2 | TRBV27 | CASSFSRSNGYTF
TRBJ1-4 | TRBV10-3 | CAISVDREGNEKLFF
TRBJ1-2 | TRBV7-9 | CASTYRTAADYGYTF
TRBJ2-3 | TRBV10-3 | CAISFSRDLAGVSTDTQYF
TRBJ1-2 | TRBV28 | CASQVPGTGANYGYTF
TRBJ1-3 | TRBV5-1 | CASSLVDSRSGNTIYF
TRBJ2-1 | TRBV6-5 | CASSYQGIYYNEQFF
TRBJ2-5 | TRBV9 | CASSVGQRTETQYF
TRBJ2-7 | TRBV7-6 | CASSLTGGAFHEQYF
TRBJ2-3 | TRBV9 | CASSVEPGPPFGTDTQYF